This record looks at one T cell receptor beta chain sequence and its context. Its recognized antigen is unknown. No base qualities exist here, and no much larger clone lies one base off it. The record originates from a study of TIL therapy for anti-PD-1-resistant metastatic lung cancer (dated by TCRdb to 2020 to 2023). In terms of the full investigation: Among the enrolled patients, the median age was approximately 56 years (range about 35-85), and the median tumor PD-L1 proportion score was more than 5.5%. The cohort was predominantly lung adenocarcinoma, with several EGFR-mutant and two ALK-rearranged tumors, and half of patients were current or former smokers. Across the cohort, whole-exome sequencing showed a median non-synonymous tumor mutation burden of 1.5 mutations per megabase. Tumor and peripheral blood T cell receptor beta sequencing was used to track clonotypes across tumor, expanded TIL product and serial blood samples.

Read against the paper, the sample's time point label means: pre-treatment sample, taken before nivolumab and TIL therapy. Baseline tumor samples were excised metastases, mostly pleural nodules or supraclavicular lymph nodes, from the same resection used to grow TIL. Tumors were collected before any PD-1/PD-L1 blockade, after which patients were given nivolumab, and patients who progressed were given lymphodepletion, an infusion of expanded TIL and IL-2. Between October 2017 and 2020, a dual-center phase I trial enrolled adults who had stage 4 NSCLC. Samples were obtained from a single-arm, open-label phase I trial in which tumor-infiltrating lymphocyte therapy with nivolumab was evaluated in advanced non-small cell lung cancer. Portions of each resected tumor were snap-frozen in liquid nitrogen and were stored at -80 degrees C. Tumor regions of interest were selected on H&E sections using laser-capture macrodissection, ground into roughly 15 mg aliquots, and extracted using Qiagen Allprep kits.

V ends up 8 bases short and J 5 bases short, with an unmatched junction base count of 5. Spanning cysteine to phenylalanine, the CDR3 consists of 15 amino acids. Just CDR3 DNA is preserved here, 45 bases in frame from base 1. Reading the germline V gene gives CDR1 MDHEN and CDR2 SYDVKM. Results and caveats for the whole study, not just this receptor: The study protocol defined all tumor marker inferences as exploratory. Because the cohort was highly selected, with more treatment-naive, never-smoker and oncogene-addicted patients than is typical, generalizability is limited. Clonal turnover during TIL culture was high, and many clones enriched in the product were not detected in the baseline tumor, suggesting clonal contraction instead of faithful expansion. Compared with baseline intratumoral T cells, expanded TIL cultures were more clonal and less diverse (median clonality about 5.8% vs 31%, p < 0.0001).

TCR beta CDR3 regions were amplified from genomic DNA by bias-controlled multiplex PCR with the immunoSEQ v3 hsTCRB kit. TCR libraries were sequenced on an Illumina NextSeq 500 to 1.5 million to 2.5 million read pairs for survey level or about 5-6.5 million for deep level. In the original analysis: V, D and J genes were assigned, non-productive sequences were removed, and clonality was reported by immunoSEQ Analyzer software. Repertoires were compared by productive Simpson clonality and by the Morisita overlap index of productive TRB rearrangements between infused TIL and blood. TCRdb holds this immuneACCESS table with in-frame rearrangements only. Some clones are missing; in checked studies, unresolved V genes explain under half, and the rest has no known cause. The DNA gave D and trimming, while V, J and clone size come from that table. The sample profile shows 7,600 or so clones; 60% to 70% of them were found once. About 8.3% of the sample comes from the top ten.

The clonotype comes from a person aged 25-85 years with non-small cell lung cancer. This receptor chain uses TRBV28 and TRBJ2-5, and 16 bases in between align with TRBD2. Sequenced material: tumor tissue, taken at baseline. CDR3 sequence: CASGGTSGRAETQYF. The nucleotide sequence reads as follows: TGTGCCAGCGGGGGGACTAGCGGGAGGGCGGAGACCCAGTACTTC.